One and the same sample provided the 22 T cell receptor beta chains below, sequenced in a study of T cell responses to AZD1222 COVID-19 vaccine (dated by TCRdb to the early 2020s). The time point label, as the study defines it: baseline before first vaccination. To prepare the library, the immunoSEQ multiplex PCR assay was applied. Sourced from immuneACCESS, this table was stored by TCRdb with only in-frame sequences that have V and J called. A share of the clones is absent; for the studies checked, an unresolved V gene accounts for under half, and the remainder has no known explanation. The sample records fewer than 200,000 clones, about 90% of which are singletons. The ten top clones hold 0.49% of the sample. Sequences were derived from peripheral blood, sampled on day 0 of AZD1222 vaccination. Source of these receptors: an adult in good health.

The J gene is TRBJ1-2, the V gene TRBV10-2; TRBD1 matches at 10 bases. The CDR3 totals 15 residues. Germline V lookup: CDR1 WSHSY, CDR2 SAAADI. After removal of 3 bases from V and 4 bases from J, the junction contained 5 bases not matched to a gene. DNA for the CDR3: TGCGCCAGCAGTGAAACCGGGACAGGGGTCTATGGCTACACCTTC. This encodes CASSETGTGVYGYTF.

V gene TRBV7-2 combines with J gene TRBJ2-2; perhaps TRBD1 as D (6 bases). The CDR3 runs to 16 residues. V was shortened by 0 bases and J by 5 bases, with 13 bases between the two germline ends. Germline lookup yields CDR1 SGHTA and CDR2 FQGNSA. CDR3 nucleotide sequence: TGTGCCAGCAGCTTAGCGCGTACAGGGCGGACCGGGGAGCTGTTTTTT. Residues: CASSLARTGRTGELFF.

The CDR3 bases are TGTGCCAGCAGCTTAGATCGGCTAGCGGGAGAATTGGATACGCAGTATTTT. Its protein product is CASSLDRLAGELDTQYF. This chain uses TRBV11-2 with TRBJ2-3; 10 bases line up with TRBD2. The CDR3 length is 17 residues. CDR1 is SGHAT, CDR2 FQNNGV, per germline. V lost 0 bases and J lost 6; bases outside the gene matches: 9.

The genes are TRBV5-1 and TRBJ2-5, with D tentatively TRBD1 (5 bases). The length of the CDR3 is 16 residues. Deletions cut 0 bases from V and 2 bases from J, with 14 bases between. Germline CDR1 is SGHRS and CDR2 is YFSETQ. This CDR3 reads CASSLEGASAQETQYF. In DNA, the CDR3 is TGCGCCAGCAGCTTGGAAGGGGCCTCGGCTCAAGAGACCCAGTACTTC.

The chain is built from TRBV28 and TRBJ1-1; perhaps TRBD1 as D (5 bases). Trimming stripped 4 bases from V and 5 bases from J, with 11 bases between. The CDR3 has 13 residues. CDR1 and CDR2 (germline): MDHEN, SYDVKM. CDR3: CASSYVGDTEAFF. The CDR3 nucleotides read TGTGCCAGCAGTTACGTGGGGGATACTGAAGCTTTCTTT.

The chain has TRBV25-1 and TRBJ1-5; no clear D. The CDR3 length is 13 residues. CDR1 MGHDK and CDR2 SYGVNS come from the germline V gene. The V and J ends lost 2 bases and 4 bases respectively, with 6 bases between them. CDR3 DNA sequence: TGTGCCAGCAGTGAAACGGGTAATCAGCCCCAGCATTTT. Translated, it gives CASSETGNQPQHF.

The chain joins TRBV19 to TRBJ1-3; weak D call: TRBD1 (5 bases). Trimming stripped 3 bases from V and 7 bases from J, with 13 bases between. The CDR3 contains 14 residues. Per germline, CDR1 LNHDA and CDR2 SQIVND (reference sequence). The DNA of the CDR3 is TGTGCCAGTAGTATGAGGGGAAGATGGAACACCATATATTTT. Translation: CASSMRGRWNTIYF.

The CDR3 DNA is TGCAGTGCCAGTAACTGGAGTGACACCATATATTTT. It is translated as CSASNWSDTIYF. The chain couples TRBV20-1 to TRBJ1-3; D is unresolved. The V end lost 6 bases, the J end lost 8 bases, and 14 bases lay between the germline ends. Germline V gives CDR1 DFQATT, CDR2 SNEGSKA (reference sequence). The CDR3 contains 12 residues.

The chain recombines TRBV2 with TRBJ2-1; TRBD2 aligns across 14 bases. The germline V gene encodes CDR1 SNHLY and CDR2 FYNNEI. The V and J ends lost 6 bases and 0 bases, in that order; junction bases with no gene match: 1. This CDR3 contains 16 residues. CDR3: CASSGTSGSSYNEQFF. Here the CDR3 DNA reads TGTGCCAGCAGCGGGACTAGCGGGAGCTCCTACAATGAGCAGTTCTTC.

This chain uses TRBV19 with TRBJ1-2; TRBD1 is a possible D gene (5 bases). V was clipped by 5 bases and J by 4 bases, with 8 bases between them. The CDR3 runs 12 residues. Germline CDR1 reads LNHDA; CDR2 reads SQIVND (reference sequence). The DNA for the CDR3 is TGTGCCAGTAGTTCGGGGCCCTATGGCTACACCTTC. Amino acids: CASSSGPYGYTF.

The chain uses TRBV5-6 and TRBJ1-3; D not resolved. In germline, CDR1 is SGHDT, CDR2 YYEEEE. The CDR3 is made up of 15 amino acids. The V and J ends lost 4 bases and 0 bases respectively, with 11 bases between them. The CDR3, as DNA: TGTGCCAGCAGCCCTGGACGGAACTCTGGAAACACCATATATTTT. It is translated as CASSPGRNSGNTIYF.

V and J are TRBV21-1 and TRBJ2-7; the D call TRBD1 from the table was never checked on the DNA. TRBV21-1 is a listed pseudogene. The CDR3 is 15 residues long. CDR3 sequence reads: CASSRLREGAQEEYF. The CDR3 DNA reads as TGTGCCAGCAGCCGACTTCGAGAAGGGGCTCAAGAGGAGTACTTC.

This clone was counted a few times. The chain uses TRBV15 and TRBJ2-6, with D perhaps matching TRBD2 (5 bases). The V and J ends lost 8 bases and 0 bases respectively, with 14 bases between them. Looked up from germline, CDR1 is LNHNV and CDR2 is YYDKDF (reference sequence). This CDR3 has 16 amino acids. The CDR3 nucleotides read TGTGCCACCGGGCGGAGGCAGAGCTCTGGGGCCAACGTCCTGACTTTC. It yields the protein CATGRRQSSGANVLTF.

In nucleotides, the CDR3 is TGCGCCAGCAGCCAATATCGAGGGACTGAAGCTTTCTTT. Its protein is CASSQYRGTEAFF. The chain is built from TRBV4-3 and TRBJ1-1; D unresolved. Germline CDR1 LGHNA, CDR2 YSLEER. The CDR3 consists of 13 residues. V lost 2 bases and J 5 bases, leaving 9 bases between the germline ends.

The genes are TRBV9 and TRBJ2-7; 9 nucleotides match TRBD1. V lost 0 bases and J lost 6; bases outside the gene matches: 4. The CDR3 length is 14 residues. Germline loops: CDR1 SGDLS, CDR2 YYNGEE. As DNA, the CDR3 is TGTGCCAGCAGCGTAGGGGACAGGGCCCCCGAGCAGTACTTC. Translated, it gives CASSVGDRAPEQYF.

The J gene is TRBJ2-3, the V gene TRBV18, with TRBD1 matching 7 bases. The germline CDR1 and CDR2 sequences are KGHSH and LQKENI. Unmatched junction bases numbered 2, after V lost 0 bases and J lost 2 bases. The CDR3 loop spans 15 amino acids. CDR3 sequence (DNA): TGTGCCAGCTCACCACCGGGACAGCTCACAGATACGCAGTATTTT. This gives the protein CASSPPGQLTDTQYF.

The CDR3 loop is CATLGTTYEQYF. The CDR3 bases are TGTGCCACCCTGGGCACCACCTACGAGCAGTACTTC. The chain recombines TRBV11-2 with TRBJ2-7; unclear D gene. Looked up from germline, CDR1 is SGHAT and CDR2 is FQNNGV. The CDR3 length is 12 residues. Deletions cut 10 bases from V and 2 bases from J, with 12 bases between.

This clone was observed once. The chain combines TRBV15 with TRBJ2-3; D gene unclear. The CDR3 extends over 15 amino acids. Deletions cut 3 bases from V and 9 bases from J, with 19 bases between. Germline CDR1 LNHNV, CDR2 YYDKDF (reference sequence). This chain's CDR3 is CATSSGLKQYFTQYF. CDR3 bases: TGTGCCACCAGCAGTGGCCTAAAGCAGTACTTCACGCAGTATTTT. The variable domain in full, completed from reference TRBV15 and TRBJ2-3, reads DAMVIQNPRYQVTQFGKPVTLSCSQTLNHNVMYWYQQKSSQAPKLLFHYYDKDFNNEADTPDNFQSRRPNTSFCFLDIRSPGLGDTAMYLCATSSGLKQYFTQYFGPGTRLTVL.

V usage is TRBV9 and J usage is TRBJ2-2; D is perhaps TRBD2 (6 bases). CDR1 and CDR2 from the germline V gene are SGDLS and YYNGEE. Deletions cut 5 bases from V and 0 bases from J, with 11 bases between. The CDR3 loop spans 15 amino acids. The DNA for the CDR3 is TGTGCCAGCAGGGCCGGCGGGGCGAACACCGGGGAGCTGTTTTTT. This gives the protein CASRAGGANTGELFF.

The chain has TRBV28 and TRBJ1-2; 10 bases fit TRBD1. Germline V lookup: CDR1 MDHEN, CDR2 SYDVKM. The J segment lost 5 bases and the V segment lost 2 bases, leaving 8 bases of the junction unmatched. The length of the CDR3 is 16 residues. The CDR3 DNA is TGTGCCAGCAGTTTACTCCGACAGGGGGCCATATATGGCTACACCTTC. This codes for CASSLLRQGAIYGYTF.

The rearrangement uses TRBV15 and TRBJ2-1, with D possibly TRBD2 on 5 matching bases. This CDR3 is 16 amino acids long. The germline V gene encodes CDR1 LNHNV and CDR2 YYDKDF (reference sequence). Trimming shortened V by 0 bases and J by 0 bases, and 9 bases separated the two germline ends. Written as DNA, the CDR3 is TGTGCCACCAGCAGAGATATTCGGGACTCCTACAATGAGCAGTTCTTC. Translated: CATSRDIRDSYNEQFF.

V is TRBV13 and J is TRBJ2-6; D is perhaps TRBD1 (6 bases). V lost 0 bases, J lost 4 bases, and 25 bases lay in between. CDR3 length: 21 residues. The germline gives CDR1 PRHDT, CDR2 FYEKMQ (reference sequence). CDR3 region: CASSLGSTGPIVSRGANVLTF. In DNA form, the CDR3 reads TGTGCCAGCAGCTTAGGGTCCACAGGGCCGATTGTTTCGCGCGGGGCCAACGTCCTGACTTTC.